This T cell receptor (beta chain) was observed in a study of T cells in localized non-small cell lung cancer. Measured with immunoSEQ multiplex PCR; TCRdb has only the in-frame clones, and not every one. The repertoire has approximately 11,000 clones, less than 60% of them found once; the top ten carry 3.5% to 5%. The specimen comprised lymph node tissue, sampled before any cancer treatment. This clonotype was sampled from a woman aged 40 to 75 with stage II squamous cell lung carcinoma.

CDR3 DNA sequence: TGTGCCAGTAGTATGTATCCTCGGGGTCTGGCTGGAGATACGCAGTATTTT. Residues: CASSMYPRGLAGDTQYF. The chain joins TRBV19 to TRBJ2-3; possible D gene TRBD2, 5 bases. This CDR3 contains 17 residues. Germline values: CDR1 LNHDA, CDR2 SQIVND (reference sequence). V dropped 3 bases and J dropped 5 bases, with 21 bases sitting between them.